These 25 T cell receptor beta chains originate from one sample sequenced in a study of blood T cell repertoires in COVID-19. The table came from immunoSEQ multiplex PCR; TCRdb's copy has only in-frame clones and leaves some out. The sample records over 100,000 clones, 86% being singletons. Sequenced: peripheral blood. These receptors were obtained from a woman in her 70s with COVID-19, enrolled during active disease.

This clone was seen a handful of times. The J gene is TRBJ1-5, the V gene TRBV7-2; D is unresolved. Germline V gene data show CDR1 as SGHTA and CDR2 as FQGNSA. The CDR3 runs to 13 residues. V was clipped by 2 bases and J by 9 bases, with 11 bases between them. The CDR3 is CASSLTSKRPQHF. The CDR3 DNA sequence: TGTGCCAGCAGCTTAACATCAAAGCGGCCCCAGCATTTT.

The chain recombines TRBV2 with TRBJ2-2; weak D call: TRBD2 (6 bases). Germline CDR1 reads SNHLY; CDR2 reads FYNNEI. This CDR3 comprises 19 residues. Trimming removed 3 bases at V and 0 bases at J, with 20 bases between. The CDR3 region has the DNA TGTGCCAGCAGTGATGCGAGGGTTTTATGGGGGGCGAACACCGGGGAGCTGTTTTTT. Translating it yields CASSDARVLWGANTGELFF. Together with reference TRBV2 and TRBJ2-2, the CDR3 gives the full variable domain: EPEVTQTPSHQVTQMGQEVILRCVPISNHLYFYWYRQILGQKVEFLVSFYNNEISEKSEIFDDQFSVERPDGSNFTLKIRSTKLEDSAMYFCASSDARVLWGANTGELFFGEGSRLTVL.

The chain carries TRBV5-4 and TRBJ2-1, with 13 bases matching TRBD2. The CDR3 is 15 amino acids. Germline V lookup: CDR1 SGHNT, CDR2 YYREEE (reference sequence). After removal of 5 bases from V and 5 bases from J, the junction contained 4 bases not matched to a gene. CDR3 bases: TGTGCCAGCAGAACGGGGACTAGCGGGAACAATGAGCAGTTCTTC. This gives the protein CASRTGTSGNNEQFF.

The chain recombines TRBV7-2 with TRBJ1-2; no reliable D call. Between the trimmed V and J ends, which lost 1 base and 3 bases, there was a span of 21 bases. The CDR3 covers 18 residues. Germline CDR1 SGHTA, CDR2 FQGNSA. CDR3 in DNA: TGTGCCAGCAGCTTAGACCTCCTCGGGGTTGGGAATCACTATGGCTACACCTTC. Its protein is CASSLDLLGVGNHYGYTF.

The chain has TRBV18 and TRBJ1-3, with a possible D match to TRBD1 (5 bases). Germline V gives CDR1 KGHSH, CDR2 LQKENI. V was cut by 2 bases and J by 4 bases, with 21 bases left in between. The CDR3 loop spans 18 amino acids. CDR3 nucleotide sequence: TGTGCCAGCTCACCAGGGGCGGCAGGGCCCCGGTCAGGAAACACCATATATTTT. It is translated as CASSPGAAGPRSGNTIYF.

The V and J genes are TRBV5-1 and TRBJ2-7, with a tentative D call TRBD1 (6 bases). Trimming shortened V by 0 bases and J by 3 bases, and 10 bases separated the two germline ends. The CDR3 extends over 14 amino acids. Germline lookup yields CDR1 SGHRS and CDR2 YFSETQ. In DNA, the CDR3 is TGCGCCAGCAGCTTGGAAGGACAGCTCTACGAGCAGTACTTC. This codes for CASSLEGQLYEQYF.

On this clone: Relative to the germline gene, one junction end is altered; a read error may explain this. The V and J genes are TRBV15 and TRBJ1-2; D is ambiguous. Germline V lookup: CDR1 LNHNV, CDR2 YYDKDF (reference sequence). CDR3 length: 12 amino acids. The CDR3 DNA follows: TGTGCCACCAGCGGCGAGTCAGGTTACACAGAATTC. Protein sequence: CATSGESGYTEF. The entire variable domain, with the rest obtained from reference TRBV15 and TRBJ1-2, is as follows: DAMVIQNPRYQVTQFGKPVTLSCSQTLNHNVMYWYQQKSSQAPKLLFHYYDKDFNNEADTPDNFQSRRPNTSFCFLDIRSPGLGDTAMYLCATSGESGYTEFGSGTRLTVV.

This clone was picked up one time. This chain joins TRBV7-9 and TRBJ1-3, with D unclear. Germline values: CDR1 SEHNR, CDR2 FQNEAQ (reference sequence). There are 16 residues in the CDR3. The V end was cut by 5 bases, the J end by 0 bases, with 14 bases between. The CDR3 DNA is TGTGCCAGCAGCCCCCCGGCCAGGTACTCTGGAAACACCATATATTTT. This codes for CASSPPARYSGNTIYF.

This clone was observed a single time. The J gene is TRBJ1-1, the V gene TRBV6-5, with D unclear. The CDR3 loop spans 15 amino acids. Germline V gene lookup returns CDR1 MNHEY and CDR2 SVGAGI. Trimming removed 6 bases at V and 0 bases at J, with 14 bases between. In nucleotides, the CDR3 is TGTGCCAGCAGCGTAGGAGGGTATCTGAACACTGAAGCTTTCTTT. Protein product: CASSVGGYLNTEAFF.

The CDR3 region has the DNA TGTGCCAGTGTTTACGGACAGGGCACTGAAGCTTTCTTT. Protein product: CASVYGQGTEAFF. The J gene is TRBJ1-1, the V gene TRBV19; 8 bases align to TRBD1. With 8 bases clipped from V and 4 bases from J, the junction kept 6 bases outside the gene matches. Germline CDR1 and CDR2: LNHDA and SQIVND (reference sequence). This CDR3 is built from 13 residues.

The V gene is TRBV6-1, the J gene TRBJ2-5; D is possibly TRBD2 (6 bases). This CDR3 contains 15 residues. The germline V and J ends were trimmed by 2 bases and 1 base, with 11 bases remaining between them. Germline CDR1 MNHNS, CDR2 SASEGT. The CDR3 region is CASSEMGGLQETQYF. The CDR3 DNA reads as TGTGCCAGCAGTGAAATGGGAGGACTCCAAGAGACCCAGTACTTC.

This sequence joins TRBV19 and TRBJ1-5, with 9 bases matching TRBD1. This CDR3 is 15 amino acids long. V was pared by 6 bases and J by 7 bases, with 10 bases of the junction left unmatched. Germline CDR1 LNHDA, CDR2 SQIVND (reference sequence). The CDR3 region has the DNA TGTGCCAGTAGAGGAACCGGGACAGGGAGGCAGCCCCAGCATTTT. It is translated as CASRGTGTGRQPQHF.

A remark on this clone: The junction shows a germline mismatch at one end, possibly a read error. The chain combines TRBV5-1 with TRBJ2-3; 8 positions match TRBD2. CDR1 and CDR2 from the germline V gene are SGHRS and YFSETQ. The length of the CDR3 is 12 residues. The CDR3 is CASSLGAGAPFF. CDR3 nucleotide sequence: TGCGCCAGCAGCTTGGGAGCGGGGGCCCCTTTTTTT.

The V and J genes are TRBV5-5 and TRBJ1-3; no reliable D call. The germline CDR1 and CDR2 sequences are SGHKS and YYEKEE (reference sequence). The germline V and J ends were trimmed by 4 bases and 0 bases, with 11 bases remaining between them. The CDR3 totals 15 residues. The CDR3 region has the DNA TGTGCCAGCAGCCCGGTGTGGTCCTCTGGAAACACCATATATTTT. It yields the protein CASSPVWSSGNTIYF.

The gene calls are TRBV27 and TRBJ1-6; D remains ambiguous. The V gene's germline CDR1 is MNHEY and CDR2 SMNVEV (reference sequence). Trimming cost V 3 bases and J 10 bases, with 7 bases left between them. This CDR3 comprises 12 residues. The CDR3 DNA sequence: TGTGCCAGCAGTTTTCAATTCTCACCCCTCCACTTT. Its translation is CASSFQFSPLHF.

V gene TRBV2 combines with J gene TRBJ1-4; D possibly corresponds to TRBD1 (6 bases). The CDR3 spans 11 residues. Per germline, CDR1 SNHLY and CDR2 FYNNEI. The V end was cut by 8 bases, the J end by 16 bases, with 17 bases between. CDR3 sequence reads: CASSQGLGAFF. The CDR3 coding sequence is TGTGCCAGCTCCCAGGGGTTAGGAGCGTTTTTT. The variable domain in full, completed from reference TRBV2 and TRBJ1-4, reads EPEVTQTPSHQVTQMGQEVILRCVPISNHLYFYWYRQILGQKVEFLVSFYNNEISEKSEIFDDQFSVERPDGSNFTLKIRSTKLEDSAMYFCASSQGLGAFFGSGTQLSVL.

The chain carries TRBV5-4 and TRBJ2-7, with D possibly being TRBD1 (5 bases). Germline CDR1 and CDR2: SGHNT and YYREEE (reference sequence). V was clipped by 0 bases and J by 3 bases, with 13 bases between them. This CDR3 comprises 15 residues. The CDR3 loop is CASSLGGSRGYEQYF. The CDR3 DNA reads TGTGCCAGCAGCTTGGGGGGTAGTAGGGGCTACGAGCAGTACTTC.

The rearrangement links TRBV15 to TRBJ2-3, with 9 bases matching TRBD2. With V trimmed by 1 base and J by 2 bases, 10 bases remained unmatched. The CDR3 totals 18 residues. CDR1 is LNHNV and CDR2 is YYDKDF in the germline V gene (reference sequence). The CDR3 region has the DNA TGTGCCACCAGCAGAGGGGTAGCGGGGGCCAACCCCACAGATACGCAGTATTTT. Residues: CATSRGVAGANPTDTQYF.

The rearrangement joins TRBV27 to TRBJ1-1; perhaps TRBD1 as D (5 bases). Trimming removed 6 bases from V and 0 bases from J, with 14 bases in between. The length of the CDR3 is 15 residues. Germline V gene lookup returns CDR1 MNHEY and CDR2 SMNVEV (reference sequence). In DNA form, the CDR3 reads TGTGCCAGCAGCCTACCCAGGGAAGTGAACACTGAAGCTTTCTTT. It translates to CASSLPREVNTEAFF.

This CDR3 reads CASSIIGTGWIYGYTF. In DNA, the CDR3 is TGTGCCAGTAGTATTATAGGGACAGGCTGGATCTATGGCTACACCTTC. This chain joins TRBV19 and TRBJ1-2, with 8 bases aligning to TRBD1. The CDR3 length is 16 residues. Germline V CDR1 and CDR2: LNHDA, SQIVND (reference sequence). Losses at the gene ends were 3 bases for V and 4 bases for J; bases not matched to a gene: 10.

V and J are TRBV28 and TRBJ2-1, with a possible D match to TRBD2 (7 bases). Trimming pared 6 bases from V and 5 bases from J, leaving 20 bases between. This CDR3 spans 16 amino acids. Per the germline V gene, CDR1 is MDHEN and CDR2 is SYDVKM. The CDR3 loop is CASSPLVGGAHNEQFF. DNA for the CDR3: TGTGCCAGCAGCCCCTTGGTAGGGGGGGCCCACAATGAGCAGTTCTTC.

This clone was seen just once. V is TRBV5-1 and J is TRBJ2-5; tentatively, D is TRBD1 (7 bases). Trimming took off 0 bases at V and 7 bases at J, with 13 bases between the two ends. The CDR3 is 14 amino acids. Germline values: CDR1 SGHRS, CDR2 YFSETQ. CDR3 loop: CASSLDRQGGTQYF. The CDR3 DNA follows: TGCGCCAGCAGCTTGGACAGACAGGGAGGGACCCAGTACTTC.

The chain combines TRBV5-1 with TRBJ2-7; perhaps TRBD2 as D (7 bases). The ends were cut back, 4 bases at V and 2 bases at J, with 22 bases in the middle. The CDR3 totals 17 residues. CDR1 and CDR2 (germline): SGHRS, YFSETQ. The CDR3 sequence: CASSMGSGLGGTYEQYF. The CDR3 nucleotides read TGCGCCAGCAGCATGGGTTCCGGACTAGGGGGAACCTACGAGCAGTACTTC.

This chain joins TRBV4-1 and TRBJ2-5; 7 bases map to TRBD1. Trimming took 2 bases from V and 0 from J; bases not matched to a gene: 9. The CDR3 extends over 17 amino acids. From germline, CDR1 is MGHRA and CDR2 YSYEKL. CDR3 residues: CASSQRGGVQNQETQYF. Here the CDR3 DNA reads TGCGCCAGCAGCCAACGAGGGGGCGTACAGAACCAAGAGACCCAGTACTTC.

The chain links TRBV18 to TRBJ2-5, with D perhaps matching TRBD1 (5 bases). Germline V gives CDR1 KGHSH, CDR2 LQKENI. The CDR3 is made up of 15 amino acids. Deletions cut 4 bases from V and 2 bases from J, with 14 bases between. The CDR3 loop reads CASSRKQVNQETQYF. The CDR3 nucleotides read TGTGCCAGCTCACGGAAACAGGTTAATCAAGAGACCCAGTACTTC.